What follows are 24 T cell receptor beta chains derived from one specimen sequenced in a study of blood T cell dynamics during melanoma immunotherapy. Here immunoSEQ multiplex PCR was the method, and the copy in TCRdb shows in-frame clones only, minus some. Here the sample spans under 15,000 clones, 85% to 90% being singletons. Time point here: week 3, after first cycle of checkpoint inhibitor. Source: blood, taken from a patient treated with checkpoint blockade. The receptors shown here come from a human donor with melanoma.

The chain recombines TRBV2 with TRBJ2-3, with 9 bases matching TRBD2. J lost 6 bases, V lost 5 bases, and 9 bases had no gene match. This CDR3 comprises 15 residues. CDR1 SNHLY and CDR2 FYNNEI come from the germline V gene. The CDR3 region is CASSLTSGDSDTQYF. The CDR3 DNA reads as TGTGCCAGCAGTCTGACTAGCGGAGATTCTGATACGCAGTATTTT.

The chain joins TRBV7-9 to TRBJ1-2; D call uncertain. CDR1 is SEHNR and CDR2 is FQNEAQ in the germline V gene (reference sequence). V gave up 1 base and J gave up 4 bases, with 10 bases separating them. This CDR3 has 14 amino acids. The CDR3 sequence is CASSLDGVGYGYTF. The CDR3 coding sequence is TGTGCCAGCAGCTTAGATGGGGTTGGCTATGGCTACACCTTC. Variable domain in full (rest from reference TRBV7-9 and TRBJ1-2): DTGVSQNPRHKITKRGQNVTFRCDPISEHNRLYWYRQTLGQGPEFLTYFQNEAQLEKSRLLSDRFSAERPKGSFSTLEIQRTEQGDSAMYLCASSLDGVGYGYTFGSGTRLTVV.

This rearrangement joins TRBV7-9 to TRBJ1-6; TRBD1 agrees at 9 bases. Germline V gives CDR1 SEHNR, CDR2 FQNEAQ (reference sequence). This CDR3 contains 16 residues. Germline trimming cut 5 bases from V and 11 bases from J; bases unmatched to any gene: 13. CDR3 region: CASSNNPGQGGTPLHF. The CDR3 nucleotides read TGTGCCAGCAGCAACAATCCGGGACAGGGTGGGACACCCCTCCACTTT. The full variable domain, completed using reference TRBV7-9 and TRBJ1-6, is DTGVSQNPRHKITKRGQNVTFRCDPISEHNRLYWYRQTLGQGPEFLTYFQNEAQLEKSRLLSDRFSAERPKGSFSTLEIQRTEQGDSAMYLCASSNNPGQGGTPLHFGNGTRLTVT.

The rearrangement links TRBV6-5 to TRBJ2-1; possible D gene TRBD2, 6 bases. V dropped 6 bases and J dropped 8 bases, with 20 bases sitting between them. CDR3 length: 15 amino acids. Per the germline V gene, CDR1 is MNHEY and CDR2 is SVGAGI. The CDR3 nucleotides are TGTGCCAGCAGCCGACAACGGGACTCGTCTTATGAGCAGTTCTTC. Its protein product is CASSRQRDSSYEQFF.

This rearrangement joins TRBV27 to TRBJ2-7, with 7 positions matching TRBD1. CDR1 and CDR2 from the germline V gene are MNHEY and SMNVEV (reference sequence). V gave up 6 bases and J gave up 5 bases; unmatched junction bases: 7. The CDR3 has 13 amino acids. The CDR3 protein is CASRPTGYDEQYF. DNA of the CDR3: TGTGCCAGCAGACCGACAGGGTACGACGAGCAGTACTTC.

This clone has a single count. This rearrangement joins TRBV7-6 to TRBJ1-1; no reliable D call. The length of the CDR3 is 12 residues. Germline lookup yields CDR1 SGHVS and CDR2 FNYEAQ. Trimming removed 5 bases from V and 0 bases from J, with 4 bases in between. The CDR3 protein is CASSGMNTEAFF. Written as DNA, the CDR3 is TGTGCCAGCAGCGGAATGAACACTGAAGCTTTCTTT.

The chain combines TRBV5-1 with TRBJ2-7; 7 nucleotides line up with TRBD1. Trimming cost V 8 bases and J 4 bases; bases outside gene matches: 9. Germline-derived CDR1 and CDR2 are SGHRS and YFSETQ. The CDR3 spans 13 residues. CDR3 coding DNA: TGCGCCAGGTCAGACAGGGTACATTACGAGCAGTACTTC. It is translated as CARSDRVHYEQYF. The full variable domain, with the rest looked up from reference TRBV5-1 and TRBJ2-7, is KAGVTQTPRYLIKTRGQQVTLSCSPISGHRSVSWYQQTPGQGLQFLFEYFSETQRNKGNFPGRFSGRQFSNSRSEMNVSTLELGDSALYLCARSDRVHYEQYFGPGTRLTVT.

The V gene is TRBV4-1, the J gene TRBJ2-1, with D perhaps TRBD2 (6 bases). V dropped 0 bases and J dropped 4 bases, with 22 bases sitting between them. The CDR3 contains 19 residues. Germline lookup yields CDR1 MGHRA and CDR2 YSYEKL. In DNA form, the CDR3 reads TGCGCCAGCAGCCAAGATTGGGTTTTGACGGGAGAGTCTTACAATGAGCAGTTCTTC. As protein: CASSQDWVLTGESYNEQFF.

This clone appeared a few times. This sequence joins TRBV5-1 and TRBJ1-1, with D possibly TRBD1 on 6 matching bases. CDR3 size: 15 residues. Germline assignment: CDR1 SGHRS and CDR2 YFSETQ. Trimming took off 0 bases at V and 1 base at J, with 10 bases between the two ends. CDR3 sequence (DNA): TGCGCCAGCAGCTTGGCGGGGGGCACGAACACTGAAGCTTTCTTT. It translates to CASSLAGGTNTEAFF.

This clone was seen just once. The chain couples TRBV30 to TRBJ1-6; D is unresolved. V lost 4 bases and J 7 bases, leaving 11 bases between the germline ends. There are 13 residues in the CDR3. CDR1 GTSNPN and CDR2 SVGIG come from the germline V gene (reference sequence). The CDR3 DNA sequence: TGTGCCTGGACTTTTACACGGAATTCACCCCTCCACTTT. Its protein product is CAWTFTRNSPLHF.

The V gene is TRBV30, the J gene TRBJ2-1, with D perhaps being TRBD1 or TRBD2 (5 bases each). The CDR3 loop spans 14 amino acids. V lost 0 bases to trimming and J lost 3 bases, with 9 bases between them. The germline CDR1 and CDR2 sequences are GTSNPN and SVGIG (reference sequence). Here the CDR3 reads CAWSVGAGYNEQFF. CDR3 sequence (DNA): TGTGCCTGGAGTGTCGGGGCAGGCTACAATGAGCAGTTCTTC.

This chain uses TRBV19 with TRBJ2-1, with 12 bases lining up with TRBD2. Germline V lookup: CDR1 LNHDA, CDR2 SQIVND (reference sequence). The ends lost 5 bases at V and 8 bases at J; junction bases unmatched: 13. The CDR3 sequence is 17 residues long. This chain's CDR3 is CASSGFRLAGDGYEQFF. In DNA, the CDR3 is TGTGCCAGTAGTGGATTCCGACTAGCGGGGGATGGCTATGAGCAGTTCTTC.

This chain joins TRBV29-1 and TRBJ1-2, with D tentatively TRBD1 (6 bases). Germline-derived CDR1 and CDR2 are SQVTM and ANQGSEA. The CDR3 extends over 15 amino acids. Trimming removed 5 bases from V and 0 bases from J, with 16 bases in between. CDR3 sequence: CSVRYPTGPNYGYTF. The DNA for the CDR3 is TGCAGCGTTCGTTACCCGACAGGCCCTAACTATGGCTACACCTTC. Supplemented by reference TRBV29-1 and TRBJ1-2, the full variable domain reads SAVISQKPSRDICQRGTSLTIQCQVDSQVTMMFWYRQQPGQSLTLIATANQGSEATYESGFVIDKFPISRPNLTFSTLTVSNMSPEDSSIYLCSVRYPTGPNYGYTFGSGTRLTVV.

The chain uses TRBV27 and TRBJ2-7; D might be TRBD1 (6 bases). V gave up 2 bases and J gave up 1 base, with 9 bases separating them. The length of the CDR3 is 14 residues. The germline V gene encodes CDR1 MNHEY and CDR2 SMNVEV (reference sequence). CDR3 bases: TGTGCCAGCAGTTTAGGGACACCTTCCTACGAGCAGTACTTC. Translating gives CASSLGTPSYEQYF.

The chain couples TRBV9 to TRBJ2-1; 10 bases are shared with TRBD2. V shed 0 bases and J 9 bases; nucleotides not matched to a gene: 3. This CDR3 comprises 14 residues. Per germline, CDR1 SGDLS and CDR2 YYNGEE. The CDR3 protein is CASSVGLAGVEQFF. The CDR3 region has the DNA TGTGCCAGCAGCGTAGGGCTAGCGGGAGTTGAGCAGTTCTTC.

This chain links TRBV5-1 with TRBJ2-3; 13 bases map to TRBD2. Trimming at V came to 3 bases and at J to 10 bases, leaving 14 bases not matched to a gene. Germline V lookup: CDR1 SGHRS, CDR2 YFSETQ. The CDR3 is 17 residues long. CDR3 DNA: TGCGCCAGCAGCTCCCTCACTAGCGGGGGGGCGAATAGTGCGCAGTATTTT. This sequence encodes CASSSLTSGGANSAQYF.

This chain links TRBV6-1 with TRBJ1-3, with 7 nucleotides matching TRBD1. Germline CDR1 MNHNS, CDR2 SASEGT. CDR3 length equals 16 residues. J was trimmed by 1 base and V by 2 bases; bases with no gene match: 5. The CDR3, as DNA: TGTGCCAGCAGTGAACCCGGCAGGGGGTCTGGAAACACCATATATTTT. This sequence encodes CASSEPGRGSGNTIYF.

This rearrangement joins TRBV6-1 to TRBJ2-5, with 9 bases fitting TRBD2. Losses at the gene ends were 3 bases for V and 4 bases for J; bases not matched to a gene: 3. CDR1 and CDR2 (germline): MNHNS, SASEGT. The CDR3 consists of 14 residues. CDR3 coding DNA: TGTGCCAGCAGTGATGGAGCGGGGGGAGAGACCCAGTACTTC. Translating it yields CASSDGAGGETQYF.

The V and J genes are TRBV25-1 and TRBJ1-2; D perhaps matches TRBD1 (6 bases). The length of the CDR3 is 13 residues. V was clipped by 7 bases and J by 4 bases, with 13 bases between them. Germline V lookup: CDR1 MGHDK, CDR2 SYGVNS. CDR3 residues: CASKLRTAYGYTF. The CDR3 DNA reads TGTGCCAGCAAATTGAGGACAGCCTATGGCTACACCTTC.

This clone has a single count. The V call is TRBV7-9, the J call TRBJ2-1; 11 nucleotides agree with TRBD2. The germline V gene has CDR1 SEHNR and CDR2 FQNEAQ (reference sequence). V shed 5 bases and J 6 bases; nucleotides not matched to a gene: 6. The CDR3 length is 15 residues. The CDR3: CASSKGTSGSNEQFF. CDR3 DNA sequence: TGTGCCAGCAGCAAGGGGACTAGCGGTAGCAATGAGCAGTTCTTC.

The rearrangement links TRBV29-1 to TRBJ1-2; no firm D call. Germline loops: CDR1 SQVTM, CDR2 ANQGSEA. The CDR3 is 12 amino acids. Trimming stripped 1 base from V and 1 base from J, with 4 bases between. The DNA for the CDR3 is TGCAGCGTTGAAGGCAGTAACTATGGCTACACCTTC. This gives the protein CSVEGSNYGYTF.

In its sample, this clone was seen once. CDR3: CASKKGTANTGELFF. The CDR3 nucleotides are TGTGCCAGCAAAAAGGGGACAGCGAACACCGGGGAGCTGTTTTTT. This sequence joins TRBV19 and TRBJ2-2; 7 bases line up with TRBD1. The ends lost 9 bases at V and 0 bases at J; junction bases unmatched: 7. This CDR3 has 15 residues. The V gene's germline CDR1 is LNHDA and CDR2 SQIVND (reference sequence).

The chain carries TRBV19 and TRBJ2-5; D unclear. The V and J ends lost 3 bases and 5 bases respectively, with 16 bases between them. CDR1 is LNHDA, CDR2 SQIVND, per germline (reference sequence). This CDR3 comprises 15 residues. As DNA, the CDR3 is TGTGCCAGTAGTATTAGTAGAAATCCGCCCGAGACCCAGTACTTC. Protein product: CASSISRNPPETQYF. The variable domain in full, with the rest retrieved from reference TRBV19 and TRBJ2-5, is DGGITQSPKYLFRKEGQNVTLSCEQNLNHDAMYWYRQDPGQGLRLIYYSQIVNDFQKGDIAEGYSVSREKKESFPLTVTSAQKNPTAFYLCASSISRNPPETQYFGPGTRLLVL.

This chain links TRBV9 with TRBJ1-4; a weak D match, TRBD1 (5 bases). Trimming pared 4 bases from V and 5 bases from J, leaving 12 bases between. Germline loops: CDR1 SGDLS, CDR2 YYNGEE. CDR3 length equals 14 residues. CDR3 sequence (DNA): TGTGCCAGCAGCCCGGGCAGGGTCAATGAAAAACTGTTTTTT. Protein: CASSPGRVNEKLFF.